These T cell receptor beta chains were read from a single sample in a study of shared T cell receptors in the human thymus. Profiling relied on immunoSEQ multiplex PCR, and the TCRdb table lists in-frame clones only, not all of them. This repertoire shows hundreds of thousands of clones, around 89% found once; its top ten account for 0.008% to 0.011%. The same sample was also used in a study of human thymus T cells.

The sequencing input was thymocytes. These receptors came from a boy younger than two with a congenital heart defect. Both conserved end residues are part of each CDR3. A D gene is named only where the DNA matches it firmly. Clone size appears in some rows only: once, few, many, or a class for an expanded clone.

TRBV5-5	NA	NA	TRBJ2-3	CASTVEDSTDTQYF	TGTGCCAGCACCGTGGAGGACAGCACAGATACGCAGTATTTT
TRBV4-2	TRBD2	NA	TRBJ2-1	CASSQVSPGVAGGHNEQFF	TGTGCCAGCAGCCAAGTGTCCCCCGGGGTAGCGGGAGGTCACAATGAGCAGTTCTTC
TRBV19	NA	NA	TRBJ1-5	CASSIDRVLNQPQHF	TGTGCCAGTAGTATAGATCGAGTCCTCAATCAGCCCCAGCATTTT
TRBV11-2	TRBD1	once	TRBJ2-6	CASSAGDRDTGANVLTF	TGTGCCAGCAGCGCCGGGGACAGGGATACTGGGGCCAACGTCCTGACTTTC
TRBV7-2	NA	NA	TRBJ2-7	CASSPIGGEKGYEQYF	TGTGCCAGCAGCCCGATTGGGGGCGAGAAGGGTTACGAGCAGTACTTC
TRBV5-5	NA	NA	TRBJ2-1	CASSLVGVNEQFF	TGTGCCAGCAGCTTGGTAGGGGTGAATGAGCAGTTCTTC
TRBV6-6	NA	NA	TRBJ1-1	CASSPGKTEAFF	TGTGCCAGCTCCCCAGGGAAAACTGAAGCTTTCTTT
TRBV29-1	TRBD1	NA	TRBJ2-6	CSVEGQGNSGANVLTF	TGCAGCGTGGAAGGACAGGGGAACTCTGGGGCCAACGTCCTGACTTTC
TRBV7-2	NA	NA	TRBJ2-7	CASSLRLVLSSYEQYF	TGTGCCAGCAGCTTAAGACTAGTCTTGAGCTCCTACGAGCAGTACTTC
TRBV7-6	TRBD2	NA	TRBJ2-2	CASSFGTSGTGELFF	TGTGCCAGCAGCTTTGGGACTAGTGGCACCGGGGAGCTGTTTTTT
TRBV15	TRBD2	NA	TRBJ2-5	CATSGGLAEETQYF	TGTGCCACCAGCGGGGGACTAGCGGAAGAGACCCAGTACTTC
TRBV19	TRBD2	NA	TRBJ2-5	CASRGLAGGIPETQYF	TGTGCCAGTAGGGGGCTAGCGGGAGGAATACCAGAGACCCAGTACTTC
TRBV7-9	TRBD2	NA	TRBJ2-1	CASSPGLTPGNEQFF	TGTGCCAGCAGCCCGGGACTAACCCCTGGCAATGAGCAGTTCTTC
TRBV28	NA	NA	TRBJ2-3	CASSLLDSGHTDTQYF	TGTGCCAGCAGTTTATTGGATAGCGGACACACAGATACGCAGTATTTT
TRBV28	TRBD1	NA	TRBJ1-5	CASSPGTAPRINQPQHF	TGTGCCAGCAGTCCTGGGACAGCCCCGAGGATCAATCAGCCCCAGCATTTT
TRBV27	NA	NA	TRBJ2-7	CASSLSAGAIYEQYF	TGTGCCAGCAGTTTATCAGCAGGGGCTATCTACGAGCAGTACTTC
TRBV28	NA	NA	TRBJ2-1	CASSTTSSDYNEQFF	TGTGCCAGCAGTACCACGTCTAGCGACTACAATGAGCAGTTCTTC
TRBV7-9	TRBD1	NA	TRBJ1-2	CASSPTPDRPGNYGYTF	TGTGCCAGCAGCCCCACGCCGGACAGGCCGGGGAACTATGGCTACACCTTC